The present TCR beta chain was sequenced within a study of T cells after yellow fever vaccination. Trimming cost V 5 bases and J 8 bases, with 18 bases left between them. This CDR3 has 15 residues. The V gene's germline CDR1 is SEHNR and CDR2 FQNEAQ (reference sequence). TCRdb fed the 5' RACE reads into MiXCR, producing one record per CDR3 protein. The repertoire holds around 590,000 distinct CDR3 sequences, with 10% to 15% as singletons. The starting material was PBMCs, obtained on the day of the yellow fever booster vaccination. The TCR comes from a man aged 25 to 40 who received the YFV17D yellow fever vaccine. V is TRBV7-9 and J is TRBJ1-4; a weak D match, TRBD1 (6 bases). In nucleotides, the CDR3 is TGTGCCAGCAGCCAGGGGCAGTCGTCAGTGGAAAAACTGTTTTTT. It specifies CASSQGQSSVEKLFF. The full variable domain, completed using reference TRBV7-9 and TRBJ1-4, is DTGVSQNPRHKITKRGQNVTFRCDPISEHNRLYWYRQTLGQGPEFLTYFQNEAQLEKSRLLSDRFSAERPKGSFSTLEIQRTEQGDSAMYLCASSQGQSSVEKLFFGSGTQLSVL.